The 18 T cell receptor beta chains reported below all come from one sample, sequenced in a study of T cell repertoires in cytomegalovirus infection. TCRdb passed the reads through MiXCR, listing each CDR3 protein once. The table has about 530,000 distinct CDR3 sequences, around 27% seen once; the top ten hold 13%. Specimen: PBMCs. These receptors came from a human donor in good health (CMV status not recorded). Some clones in this sample may be carry-over from other donors' samples.

This clonotype was picked up a small number of times. V gene TRBV20-1 combines with J gene TRBJ2-5; the match to TRBD1 covers 9 bases. The CDR3 has 15 residues. The germline V gene has CDR1 DFQATT and CDR2 SNEGSKA (reference sequence). Unmatched junction bases numbered 4, after V lost 0 bases and J lost 2 bases. The CDR3 DNA reads TGCAGTGCTAGAGATTCAGGACAGGGGCAAGAGACCCAGTACTTC. This translates into CSARDSGQGQETQYF.

This clonotype was seen repeatedly, ten times or more. This chain uses TRBV7-3 with TRBJ2-7, with D possibly TRBD2 on 6 matching bases. The CDR3 is 14 residues long. Deletions cut 2 bases from V and 4 bases from J, with 12 bases between. The germline gives CDR1 SGHTA, CDR2 FQGTGA. The CDR3 here is CASSLRERRYEQYF. The CDR3 nucleotides read TGTGCCAGCAGCTTACGGGAGCGGAGGTACGAGCAGTACTTC.

The chain couples TRBV28 to TRBJ1-5, with 7 bases identical to TRBD1. The germline V gene encodes CDR1 MDHEN and CDR2 SYDVKM. The trim removed 5 bases at V and 4 bases at J, leaving 23 bases unmatched. The CDR3 has 20 residues. In DNA form, the CDR3 reads TGTGCCAGCAGTACTAAACCCCTTAAAACGGACAGGTTCCAAAATCAGCCCCAGCATTTT. Its protein product is CASSTKPLKTDRFQNQPQHF.

The genes are TRBV12-3 or TRBV12-4 and TRBJ2-5, with D possibly being TRBD2 (6 bases). V was trimmed by 5 bases and J by 10 bases, leaving 17 bases between them. The CDR3 is 13 amino acids. The CDR3 nucleotides are TGTGCCAGCAGTATGCAGGGACTCGGGGTCCAGTACTTC. This translates into CASSMQGLGVQYF.

This clonotype turned up a few times. This rearrangement joins TRBV12-3 or TRBV12-4 to TRBJ1-1; D gene ambiguous. This CDR3 has 14 amino acids. V was pared by 1 base and J by 0 bases, with 6 bases between. CDR3 loop: CASSLGHVNTEAFF. CDR3 bases: TGTGCCAGCAGTTTAGGGCACGTGAACACTGAAGCTTTCTTT.

The chain employs TRBV20-1 and TRBJ2-7, with D maybe TRBD2 (6 bases). V lost 8 bases and J 2 bases, leaving 22 bases between the germline ends. This CDR3 spans 15 amino acids. Per the germline V gene, CDR1 is DFQATT and CDR2 is SNEGSKA (reference sequence). The CDR3 nucleotides are TGCAGTCGGGGCCCTGGGCGGGACCATGCCTACGAGCAGTACGTC. Its translation is CSRGPGRDHAYEQYV.

This clonotype has a handful of counts. This chain links TRBV6-1 with TRBJ2-1; D might be TRBD2 (6 bases). Deletions cut 6 bases from V and 5 bases from J, with 17 bases between. This CDR3 spans 15 amino acids. In germline, CDR1 is MNHNS, CDR2 SASEGT. CDR3 nucleotides: TGTGCCAGCAGCCTGGAGCGGAGGGGCCACAATGAGCAGTTCTTC. This gives the protein CASSLERRGHNEQFF.

The chain uses TRBV12-3 or TRBV12-4 and TRBJ1-1; 7 nucleotides align to TRBD1. J gave up 5 bases and V 5 bases, and 8 bases lay outside the gene matches. This CDR3 comprises 14 residues. The CDR3 DNA reads TGTGCCAGCAGTCCCTTGAGGGGGCAGACTGAAGCTTTCTTT. This translates into CASSPLRGQTEAFF.

This clonotype was recorded a few times. The V and J genes are TRBV12-3 or TRBV12-4 and TRBJ1-5; TRBD1 aligns across 10 bases. The CDR3 extends over 16 amino acids. The V gene end was trimmed by 4 bases and the J gene end by 1 base; junction bases not matched to a gene: 4. In nucleotides, the CDR3 is TGTGCCAGCAGTTCCGGGACAGGGGTCAGCAATCAGCCCCAGCATTTT. Encoded protein: CASSSGTGVSNQPQHF.

In this sample, this clonotype turned up a few times. V and J are TRBV5-6 and TRBJ2-1; 11 positions agree with TRBD2. From germline, CDR1 is SGHDT and CDR2 YYEEEE. J was trimmed by 8 bases and V by 1 base; bases with no gene match: 8. This CDR3 spans 16 amino acids. The chain's CDR3 is CASSLSLAGGLYEQFF. CDR3 sequence (DNA): TGTGCCAGCAGCTTGTCGCTAGCGGGAGGTCTCTATGAGCAGTTCTTC.

This clonotype was picked up many times. The chain recombines TRBV7-2 with TRBJ2-3; D is unclear. This CDR3 contains 14 residues. The germline V gene encodes CDR1 SGHTA and CDR2 FQGNSA. Trimming removed 3 bases at V and 2 bases at J, with 9 bases between. CDR3 protein: CASSFHRSTDTQYF. The CDR3 bases are TGTGCCAGCAGCTTCCACAGATCCACAGATACGCAGTATTTT.

CDR3 coding DNA: TGTGCCAGCAGCTCGAACTCCTATAATTCACCCCTCCACTTT. Translated, it gives CASSSNSYNSPLHF. The chain recombines TRBV6-6 with TRBJ1-6, with unresolved D. This CDR3 has 14 amino acids. Germline CDR1 is MNHNY and CDR2 is SVGAGI (reference sequence). Trimming left V 6 bases short and J 0 bases short, with 6 bases between.

This rearrangement joins TRBV19 to TRBJ2-1, with 10 nucleotides matching TRBD2. Germline loops: CDR1 LNHDA, CDR2 SQIVND (reference sequence). Unmatched junction bases numbered 13, after V lost 2 bases and J lost 9 bases. The CDR3 totals 17 residues. The chain's CDR3 is CASSIRPQREGPREQFF. CDR3 nucleotide sequence: TGTGCCAGTAGTATACGACCCCAGCGGGAGGGACCCCGTGAGCAGTTCTTC. The complete variable domain, with remaining parts taken from reference TRBV19 and TRBJ2-1, reads DGGITQSPKYLFRKEGQNVTLSCEQNLNHDAMYWYRQDPGQGLRLIYYSQIVNDFQKGDIAEGYSVSREKKESFPLTVTSAQKNPTAFYLCASSIRPQREGPREQFFGPGTRLTVL.

The rearrangement joins TRBV2 to TRBJ2-6; D unresolved. The CDR3 is made up of 13 amino acids. Trimming pared 9 bases from V and 2 bases from J, leaving 8 bases between. Germline CDR1 SNHLY, CDR2 FYNNEI. This CDR3 reads CARERAGANVLTF. The CDR3 DNA is TGTGCCAGGGAACGGGCTGGGGCCAACGTCCTGACTTTC.

This clonotype was observed many times. In nucleotides, the CDR3 is TGCGCCAGCAGTGAGCAGGGGGGGGGGTCCTACGAGCAGTACTTC. This gives the protein CASSEQGGGSYEQYF. The chain links TRBV4-3 to TRBJ2-7; D is tentatively TRBD1 or TRBD2 (7 bases each). Per germline, CDR1 LGHNA and CDR2 YSLEER. The length of the CDR3 is 15 residues. Trimming removed 6 bases from V and 1 base from J, with 16 bases in between.

The genes are TRBV4-1 and TRBJ2-7; D is uncertain. Trimming stripped 1 base from V and 6 bases from J, with 16 bases between. Germline V gene data show CDR1 as MGHRA and CDR2 as YSYEKL. This CDR3 comprises 15 residues. CDR3 DNA: TGCGCCAGCAGCCAAGTCGGCCACCTCCCGAGCGAGCAGTACTTC. Its translation is CASSQVGHLPSEQYF.

The rearrangement links TRBV5-1 to TRBJ1-3, with D unclear. Trimming cost V 0 bases and J 0 bases, with 10 bases left between them. Per the germline V gene, CDR1 is SGHRS and CDR2 is YFSETQ. The CDR3 totals 16 residues. CDR3 sequence: CASSLGLLNSGNTIYF. CDR3 nucleotide sequence: TGCGCCAGCAGCTTGGGACTACTAAACTCTGGAAACACCATATATTTT.

This clonotype was picked up many times. V gene TRBV7-2 combines with J gene TRBJ2-3; D is possibly TRBD2 (6 bases). The CDR3 length is 14 residues. The germline V and J ends were trimmed by 6 bases and 3 bases, with 13 bases remaining between them. Germline values: CDR1 SGHTA, CDR2 FQGNSA. The CDR3 region has the DNA TGTGCCAGCAGACTTACCGGGAGTACAGATACGCAGTATTTT. This translates into CASRLTGSTDTQYF.